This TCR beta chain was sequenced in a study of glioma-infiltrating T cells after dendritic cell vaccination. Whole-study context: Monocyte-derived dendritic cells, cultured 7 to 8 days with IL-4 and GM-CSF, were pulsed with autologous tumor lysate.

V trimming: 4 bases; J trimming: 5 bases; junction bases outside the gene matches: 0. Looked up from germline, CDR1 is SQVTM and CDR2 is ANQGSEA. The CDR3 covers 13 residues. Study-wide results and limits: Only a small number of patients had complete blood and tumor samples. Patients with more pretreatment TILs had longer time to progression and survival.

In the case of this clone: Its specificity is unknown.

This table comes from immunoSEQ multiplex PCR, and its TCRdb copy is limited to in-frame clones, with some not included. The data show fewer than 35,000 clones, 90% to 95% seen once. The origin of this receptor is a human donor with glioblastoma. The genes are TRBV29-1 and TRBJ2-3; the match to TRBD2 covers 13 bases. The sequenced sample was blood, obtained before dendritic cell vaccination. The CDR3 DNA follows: TGCAGCGTTGGACTAGCGGGGGGAGATACGCAGTATTTT. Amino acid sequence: CSVGLAGGDTQYF.